This T cell receptor beta chain was identified in a study of cytomegalovirus exposure and HLA in healthy donors. This table comes from immunoSEQ multiplex PCR, and its TCRdb copy is limited to in-frame clones, with some not included. The sample holds about 160,000 clones, roughly 91% seen once. The donors were part of the 120-subject validation cohort, which stood apart from the roughly 700-subject first cohort. Concerning this clone itself: The target antigen is unknown.

J was trimmed by 4 bases and V by 5 bases; bases with no gene match: 8. The germline V gene has CDR1 LGHNA and CDR2 YNFKEQ. This CDR3 has 15 amino acids. Study-level results: First-cohort TCR clusters tended to co-occur in the approximately 130 validation repertoires, a later analysis found. In vitro experiments confirmed that a few CMV-associated chains were specific for CMV antigens.

This sequence originates from a man aged 18 to 30 in good health and CMV-seropositive. This sequence joins TRBV4-2 and TRBJ2-5; 9 positions match TRBD1. The specimen was PBMCs. The DNA of the CDR3 is TGTGCCAGCAGCTCGCGACAGGGGGTGTTAGAGACCCAGTACTTC. Its translation: CASSSRQGVLETQYF.